The sequence of this TCR beta chain was determined in a study of identical twins. The study, taken as a whole, reports: Conclusions were drawn cross-sectionally by statistical analysis, without following the same donors. Model-predicted out-of-frame TCR alpha sharing fell below observed values in monozygotic twins.

Note on this clonotype: Antigen: not known.

Template switching introduced a universal primer site, and the cDNA bore unique molecular identifiers. TCRdb passed the 5' RACE reads through MiXCR, listing each CDR3 protein once. Here the sample spans a few hundred thousand distinct CDR3 sequences, roughly 20% being singletons. Among all donors, each was a healthy Caucasian. Looked up from germline, CDR1 is SNHLY and CDR2 is FYNNEI. CDR3 length: 12 amino acids. V shed 6 bases and J shed 9 bases, with 12 bases lying between them. This rearrangement joins TRBV2 to TRBJ1-5, with unresolved D. What was sequenced was naive T cells sorted from blood. This clonotype originated in a man aged 50 or older in good health. CDR3 residues: CASSELGRPQHF. The DNA of the CDR3 is TGTGCCAGCAGCGAACTAGGGAGGCCCCAGCATTTT.